This T cell receptor beta chain was captured by sequencing in a study of spatial heterogeneity in lung cancer. For the study at large: Alpha-chain sequences were consistently detected in smaller numbers than beta-chain sequences.

Regarding time point: blood at routine non-recurrence follow-up after resection. Sequencing covered unsorted whole RNA taken from tumor, nontumor lung or frozen PBMC. Every individual TCR cDNA molecule carried its own unique molecular identifier, which allowed correction of PCR and sequencing errors. TCRdb reprocessed the 5' RACE reads via MiXCR and lists one record per CDR3 protein. The data contain under 150,000 distinct CDR3 sequences, over 9% of them singletons. V was trimmed by 1 base and J by 2 bases, leaving 6 bases between them. Germline CDR1 and CDR2: GTSNPN and SVGIG (reference sequence). The CDR3 extends over 12 amino acids.

The source material was PBMCs, sampled at follow-up. The rearrangement joins TRBV30 to TRBJ2-7; D call uncertain. The sequence was collected from a male donor with early-stage non-small cell lung cancer. The CDR3 nucleotides read TGTGCCTGGAGTGGGTCAGCCTACGAGCAGTACTTC. It translates to CAWSGSAYEQYF.